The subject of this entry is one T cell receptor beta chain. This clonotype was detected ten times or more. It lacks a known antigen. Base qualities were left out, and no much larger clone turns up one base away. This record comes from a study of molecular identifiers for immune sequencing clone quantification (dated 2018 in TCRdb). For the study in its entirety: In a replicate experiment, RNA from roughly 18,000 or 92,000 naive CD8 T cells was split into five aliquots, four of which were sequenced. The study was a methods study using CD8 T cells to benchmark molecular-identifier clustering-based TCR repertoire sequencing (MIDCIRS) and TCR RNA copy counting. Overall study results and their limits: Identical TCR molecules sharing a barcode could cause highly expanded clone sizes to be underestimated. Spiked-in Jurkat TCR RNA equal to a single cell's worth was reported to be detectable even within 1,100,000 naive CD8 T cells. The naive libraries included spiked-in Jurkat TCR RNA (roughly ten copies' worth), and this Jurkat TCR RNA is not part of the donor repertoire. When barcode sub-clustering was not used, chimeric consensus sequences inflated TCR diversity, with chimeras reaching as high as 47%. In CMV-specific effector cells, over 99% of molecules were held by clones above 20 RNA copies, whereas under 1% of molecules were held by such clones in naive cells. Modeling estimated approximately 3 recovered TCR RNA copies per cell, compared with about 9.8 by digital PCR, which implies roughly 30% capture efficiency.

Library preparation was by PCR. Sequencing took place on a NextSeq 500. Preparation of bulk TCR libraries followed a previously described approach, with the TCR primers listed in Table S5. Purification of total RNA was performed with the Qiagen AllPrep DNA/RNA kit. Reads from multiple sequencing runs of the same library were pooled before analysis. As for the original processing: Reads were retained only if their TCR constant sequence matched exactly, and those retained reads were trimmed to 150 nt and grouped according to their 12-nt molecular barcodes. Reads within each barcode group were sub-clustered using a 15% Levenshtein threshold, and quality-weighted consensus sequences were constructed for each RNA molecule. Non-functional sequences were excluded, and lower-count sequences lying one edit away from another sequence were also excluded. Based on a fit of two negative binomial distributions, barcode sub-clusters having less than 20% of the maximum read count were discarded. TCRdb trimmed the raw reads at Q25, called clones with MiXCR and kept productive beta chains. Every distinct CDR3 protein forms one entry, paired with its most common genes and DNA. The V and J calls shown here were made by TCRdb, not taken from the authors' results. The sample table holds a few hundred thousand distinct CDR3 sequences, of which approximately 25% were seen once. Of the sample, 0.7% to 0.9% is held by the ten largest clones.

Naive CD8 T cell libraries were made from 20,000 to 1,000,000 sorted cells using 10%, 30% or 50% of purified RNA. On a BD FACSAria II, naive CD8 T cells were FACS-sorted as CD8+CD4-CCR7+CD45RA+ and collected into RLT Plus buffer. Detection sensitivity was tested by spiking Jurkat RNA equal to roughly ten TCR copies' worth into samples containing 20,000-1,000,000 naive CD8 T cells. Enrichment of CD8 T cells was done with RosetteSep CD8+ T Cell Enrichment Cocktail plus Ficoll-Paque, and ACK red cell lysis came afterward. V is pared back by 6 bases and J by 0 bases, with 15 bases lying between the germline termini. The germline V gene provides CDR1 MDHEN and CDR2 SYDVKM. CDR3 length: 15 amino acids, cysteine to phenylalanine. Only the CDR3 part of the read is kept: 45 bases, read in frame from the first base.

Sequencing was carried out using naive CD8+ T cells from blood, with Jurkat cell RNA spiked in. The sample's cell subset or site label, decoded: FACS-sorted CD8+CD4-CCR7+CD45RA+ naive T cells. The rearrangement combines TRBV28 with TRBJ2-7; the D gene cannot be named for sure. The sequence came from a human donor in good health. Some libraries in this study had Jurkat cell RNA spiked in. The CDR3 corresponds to CASSLGLLSSYEQYF. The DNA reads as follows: TGTGCCAGCAGCCTCGGCCTGCTAAGCTCCTACGAGCAGTACTTC.